This is a list of T cell receptor beta chains from one sample in a study of blood T cell repertoires in COVID-19. Profiled with immunoSEQ multiplex PCR; TCRdb holds only in-frame clones, not every one. The table lists 150,000 to 200,000 clones, roughly four fifths of them singletons. Specimen: peripheral blood. The source of these receptors is a woman aged 65 to 85 with COVID-19, enrolled during active disease. CDR3s include the opening cysteine and the closing phenylalanine or tryptophan. A D gene is named only where the DNA matches it firmly. Not all rows give a size; the values are once, few, many and, for expanded clones, a class.

clone_size j_call d_call v_call cdr3_nt cdr3_aa
- TRBJ2-2 TRBD1 TRBV11-2 TGTGCCAGCAGCGCCCGAGGGGGCGCGTCGAACACCGGGGAGCTGTTTTTT CASSARGGASNTGELFF
- TRBJ2-2 TRBD2 TRBV10-2 TGCGCCAGCAGTCCTACTAGCGGGAAGACCGGGGAGCTGTTTTTT CASSPTSGKTGELFF
- TRBJ2-7 - TRBV21-1 TGTGCCAGCAGCAATGACAAAGTACTCGGGGACAGGATGCAATACGAGCAGTACTTC CASSNDKVLGDRMQYEQYF
- TRBJ1-2 TRBD1 TRBV6-5 TGTGCCAGCAGAGCGACAGGGGGCGGCTATGGCTACACCTTC CASRATGGGYGYTF
- TRBJ2-3 - TRBV11-3 TGTGCCAGCAGCTCCGGGGTCGCGGGACCACCGGATACGCAGTATTTT CASSSGVAGPPDTQYF
once TRBJ2-7 TRBD2 TRBV10-3 TGTGCCATCAGTGAACTAGCGGGGCCCTTCGAGCAGTACTTC CAISELAGPFEQYF
- TRBJ2-7 - TRBV27 TGTGCCAGCAGTTTATCTCCTCTGTCCGGGGGCGAGCAGTACTTC CASSLSPLSGGEQYF
- TRBJ1-1 - TRBV12-3/TRBV12-4 TGTGCCAGCACTAGGGGAAAGGTCTCTGAAGCTTTCTTT CASTRGKVSEAFF
few TRBJ1-5 TRBD1 TRBV19 TGTGCCAGTACCCCGCCAGGACAGGGGGATTTCCAGCCCCAGCATTTT CASTPPGQGDFQPQHF
- TRBJ1-1 - TRBV28 TGTGCCAGCAGTTCCTCTTATCTGGGAGTTACTGAAGCTTTCTTT CASSSSYLGVTEAFF
few TRBJ1-1 - TRBV9 TGTGCCAGCAGCGCCCTCCTGACATCGAACACTGAAGCTTTCTTT CASSALLTSNTEAFF
once TRBJ1-2 - TRBV19 TGTGCCAGTAGTATGGACAGTATGAACTATGGCTACACCTTC CASSMDSMNYGYTF
- TRBJ1-1 - TRBV7-9 TGTGCCAGCAGCTTAGCAGGGCTCGGGAGAGCTTTCTTT CASSLAGLGRAFF
- TRBJ1-3 - TRBV9 TGTGCCAGCAGCACGAGTGGACGGGACTCTGGAAACACCATATATTTT CASSTSGRDSGNTIYF
- TRBJ2-1 TRBD2 TRBV5-6 TGTGCCAGCAGCGGTAGGACTAGCGGAGGCCTTAGCTCCTACAATGAGCAGTTCTTC CASSGRTSGGLSSYNEQFF
- TRBJ1-1 - TRBV2 TGTGCCAGCAGAGAGACAAGTAACACTGAAGCTTTCTTT CASRETSNTEAFF
- TRBJ1-1 - TRBV4-1 TGCGCCAGCAGCCAAGATCGGGTAAGAGGGTTGGGGAACACTGAAGCTTTCTTT CASSQDRVRGLGNTEAFF
many TRBJ2-1 TRBD1 TRBV6-2/TRBV6-3 TGTGCCAGCAGCCCTGGACAGGCCCTCGCTCTACGCAATGAGCAGTTCTTC CASSPGQALALRNEQFF
once TRBJ1-4 TRBD1 TRBV27 TGTGCCAGCAGCGCGACACAGGGGAGGTTTGAAAAACTGTTTTTT CASSATQGRFEKLFF
- TRBJ1-1 - TRBV4-1 TGCGCCAGCAGCCGACAGCAGGGTTATTTGAACACTGAAGCTTTCTTT CASSRQQGYLNTEAFF
- TRBJ2-7 - TRBV9 TGTGCCAGCAGCCCCACAGGGCTTTCCTACGAGCAGTACTTC CASSPTGLSYEQYF
- TRBJ1-6 - TRBV28 TGTGCCAGCAGATCCTCCGGCTCCTATAATTCACCCCTCCACTTT CASRSSGSYNSPLHF
- TRBJ1-1 TRBD1 TRBV11-3 TGTGCCAGCAGTGACAGGGGGTCGAACACTGAAGCTTTCTTT CASSDRGSNTEAFF
- TRBJ2-2 - TRBV19 TGTGCCAGTAGTATGGCACTAAACACCGGGGAGCTGTTTTTT CASSMALNTGELFF
- TRBJ2-2 - TRBV5-1 TGCGCCAGCAGCTTGGAGGGGAACGGGGAGCTGTTTTTT CASSLEGNGELFF
- TRBJ1-5 - TRBV10-3 TGTGCCAGTAGTTTTGGCAATCAGCCCCAGCATTTT CASSFGNQPQHF
- TRBJ2-7 TRBD2 TRBV7-2 TGTGCCAGCAGCTCGGCTAGCGGGAGAGGGAACGAGCAGTACTTC CASSSASGRGNEQYF
once TRBJ1-1 TRBD1 TRBV19 TGTGCCAGTAGTATGATCGACAGGGGTTATTCTACGACGAACACTGAAGCTTTCTTT CASSMIDRGYSTTNTEAFF
- TRBJ2-6 - TRBV7-2 TGTGCCAGCAGCCCAGGACAGTCGCCGGCCAACGTCCTGACTTTC CASSPGQSPANVLTF
- TRBJ2-2 TRBD2 TRBV4-1 TGCGCCAGCAGCCAAGCGGAACTAGCGGGAGTCCTCACCGGGGAGCTGTTTTTT CASSQAELAGVLTGELFF
- TRBJ2-1 TRBD2 TRBV6-2/TRBV6-3 TGTGCCAGCAGCATTAGGACTAGCGGGATCCCCTACAATGAGCAGTTCTTC CASSIRTSGIPYNEQFF
few TRBJ2-7 TRBD2 TRBV24-1 TGTGCCACCAGTGATTCTGGACTAGCGGGAGGTTTTTCCGAGCAGTACTTC CATSDSGLAGGFSEQYF
- TRBJ2-1 TRBD2 TRBV3-1/TRBV3-2 TGTGCCAGCAGCAGGGCGGGGGGGTACAATGAGCAGTTCTTC CASSRAGGYNEQFF
- TRBJ2-1 - TRBV28 TGTGCCAGCAGTCCCAGTAACCTTTACAATGAGCAGTTCTTC CASSPSNLYNEQFF
- TRBJ2-3 TRBD2 TRBV28 TGTGCCAGCGGGCTTAGCGGGAGAGGGACAGATACGCAGTATTTT CASGLSGRGTDTQYF
- TRBJ2-1 - TRBV28 TGTGCCAGCAGTTTATCGGGCTACGGGGACAATGAGCAGTTCTTC CASSLSGYGDNEQFF
- TRBJ2-7 - TRBV11-3 TGTGCCAGCAGCTTAGGGGGCGAGTACGAGCAGTACTTC CASSLGGEYEQYF
- TRBJ2-2 TRBD2 TRBV3-1/TRBV3-2 TGTGCCAGCAGCCAAGATCAGGGAAGCGGGAGGAGGACCGGGGAGCTGTTTTTT CASSQDQGSGRRTGELFF
- TRBJ1-1 - TRBV2 TGTGCCAGCAGTGTTTTTGAGGTTAGGGGGGGTACTGAAGCTTTCTTT CASSVFEVRGGTEAFF
- TRBJ1-1 - TRBV12-3/TRBV12-4 TGTGCCAGCGGTGGTCAGTTGAACACTGAAGCTTTCTTT CASGGQLNTEAFF
- TRBJ2-3 - TRBV5-1 TGCGCCAGCAGCTTGGACAGGATGACTGTGGATACGCAGTATTTT CASSLDRMTVDTQYF
- TRBJ2-7 TRBD1 TRBV5-6 TGTGCCAGCATTGCAACAGGGGTACTAGGCGAGCAGTACTTC CASIATGVLGEQYF